This T cell receptor beta chain was documented in a study of PD-1 blockade in mismatch repair-deficient tumors. TCRdb keeps only in-frame clones here, not all; method: immunoSEQ multiplex PCR. The table lists 15,000 or so clones, around 82% of them singletons. In its sample, this clone was seen a few times. Per the germline V gene, CDR1 is GTSNPN and CDR2 is SVGIG (reference sequence). The CDR3 has 14 residues. V was pared by 0 bases and J by 7 bases, with 8 bases of the junction left unmatched. The source material was PBMCs, sampled 22 weeks after starting pembrolizumab. The genes are TRBV30 and TRBJ2-7; 8 bases map to TRBD2. The TCR was taken from an adult with mismatch repair-deficient cancer. In nucleotides, the CDR3 is TGTGCCTGGAGTGTCGGAGCGGGAGTAGGAGAGCAGTACTTC. Amino acids: CAWSVGAGVGEQYF.